Following are 9 T cell receptor beta chains from one sample sequenced in a study of beta chain features in type 1 diabetes. Investigators reverse transcribed all isolated RNA, so they sequenced expressed TCRB transcripts. The data were produced by immunoSEQ multiplex PCR, yet TCRdb's version contains in-frame clones alone and is incomplete. The data show some 250,000 clones, 27% seen once. The sequenced sample was central memory CD4+ T cells from blood. The receptors were sampled from a man aged 30-40 years in good health.

The chain couples TRBV6-5 to TRBJ1-2, with D hard to call. V was pared by 2 bases and J by 4 bases, with 11 bases between. This CDR3 has 14 residues. Germline V gene data show CDR1 as MNHEY and CDR2 as SVGAGI. The CDR3, as DNA: TGTGCCAGCAGTTACGGTGGGATGGGCTATGGCTACACCTTC. This translates into CASSYGGMGYGYTF.

This clone was counted a few times. The chain couples TRBV7-2 to TRBJ2-3, with 9 bases aligning to TRBD2. Unmatched junction bases numbered 12, after V lost 6 bases and J lost 2 bases. Per germline, CDR1 SGHTA and CDR2 FQGNSA. The CDR3 length is 17 residues. The CDR3 is CASREGSSGAPTDTQYF. The CDR3 coding sequence is TGTGCCAGCAGAGAGGGATCTAGCGGGGCCCCCACAGATACGCAGTATTTT.

In this sample, this clone turned up many times. This rearrangement joins TRBV19 to TRBJ2-4; TRBD2 matches at 8 bases. With 6 bases clipped from V and 4 bases from J, the junction kept 8 bases outside the gene matches. This CDR3 is 15 amino acids long. Germline lookup yields CDR1 LNHDA and CDR2 SQIVND (reference sequence). CDR3 region: CASSVSGTSKNIQYF. The CDR3 DNA reads as TGTGCCAGTAGCGTTAGCGGGACGTCAAAAAACATTCAGTACTTC.

This clone was counted only a few times. The chain links TRBV5-4 to TRBJ2-3; D is undetermined. This CDR3 spans 14 amino acids. In germline, CDR1 is SGHNT, CDR2 YYREEE (reference sequence). V was trimmed by 3 bases and J by 3 bases, leaving 11 bases between them. CDR3 in DNA: TGTGCCAGCAGCTCCGACTCGTTTACAGATACGCAGTATTTT. It is translated as CASSSDSFTDTQYF.

The rearrangement uses TRBV5-1 and TRBJ2-7; 7 bases are shared with TRBD1. The V segment lost 4 bases and the J segment 4 bases; nucleotides outside the gene matches: 5. The CDR3 length is 13 residues. Germline assignment: CDR1 SGHRS and CDR2 YFSETQ. CDR3 protein: CASSERTGYEQYF. The CDR3 nucleotides read TGCGCCAGCAGCGAACGGACAGGTTACGAGCAGTACTTC. Combining the CDR3 with reference TRBV5-1 and TRBJ2-7 gives the whole variable domain KAGVTQTPRYLIKTRGQQVTLSCSPISGHRSVSWYQQTPGQGLQFLFEYFSETQRNKGNFPGRFSGRQFSNSRSEMNVSTLELGDSALYLCASSERTGYEQYFGPGTRLTVT.

This clone was recorded at least ten times. The chain joins TRBV7-8 to TRBJ1-3; possible D gene TRBD1, 6 bases. The CDR3 is 14 amino acids. Germline CDR1 is SGHVS and CDR2 is FQNEAQ. Trimming stripped 5 bases from V and 3 bases from J, with 11 bases between. The CDR3 DNA follows: TGTGCCAGCAGCCCCCTAGGGGGTGGAAACACCATATATTTT. It encodes CASSPLGGGNTIYF. The complete variable domain, with remaining parts taken from reference TRBV7-8 and TRBJ1-3, reads GAGVSQSPRYKVAKRGQDVALRCDPISGHVSLFWYQQALGQGPEFLTYFQNEAQLDKSGLPSDRFFAERPEGSVSTLKIQRTQQEDSAVYLCASSPLGGGNTIYFGEGSWLTVV.

The chain uses TRBV7-6 and TRBJ2-3; D is perhaps TRBD2 (5 bases). This CDR3 is 15 amino acids long. V dropped 1 base and J dropped 0 bases, with 8 bases sitting between them. Germline V CDR1 and CDR2: SGHVS, FNYEAQ. As DNA, the CDR3 is TGTGCCAGCAGCTTAGGGACTTACAGCACAGATACGCAGTATTTT. Translated, it gives CASSLGTYSTDTQYF.

This sequence joins TRBV6-5 and TRBJ2-3; TRBD1 is a possible D gene (6 bases). The CDR3 contains 14 residues. V was pared by 5 bases and J by 2 bases, with 11 bases between. From germline, CDR1 is MNHEY and CDR2 SVGAGI. CDR3 loop: CASSTRTVTDTQYF. CDR3 DNA: TGTGCCAGCAGTACCCGGACAGTCACAGATACGCAGTATTTT.

The V call is TRBV4-1, the J call TRBJ1-1; the D is unclear. This CDR3 contains 11 residues. In germline, CDR1 is MGHRA, CDR2 YSYEKL. The germline V and J ends were trimmed by 7 bases and 5 bases, with 8 bases remaining between them. The CDR3 coding sequence is TGCGCCAGCACGGAGCGTACTGAAGCTTTCTTT. This translates into CASTERTEAFF.